A selection of T cell receptor beta chains follows, all from one sample in a study of blood T cell repertoires in COVID-19. Produced via immunoSEQ multiplex PCR; TCRdb's table is partial and in-frame only. The table includes 200,000 to 300,000 clones, 75% to 90% detected once. The sequenced sample consisted of peripheral blood. All receptors derive from a woman aged 40 to 55 who had recovered from COVID-19. Both conserved end residues are part of each CDR3. The D gene is left open where the match is weak. Not every row has a clone size; where given, it reads once, few, many or a size class.

J: TRBJ2-7
D: TRBD2
size: NA
V: TRBV9
DNA: TGTGCCAGCAGCGTAGGGGAGGGGACGTTCTACGAGCAGTACTTC
CDR3: CASSVGEGTFYEQYF

J: TRBJ1-4
D: TRBD1
size: NA
V: TRBV30
DNA: TGTGCCTGGAGCGACAGGGACAGTTATAATGAAAAACTGTTTTTT
CDR3: CAWSDRDSYNEKLFF

J: TRBJ2-7
D: NA
size: NA
V: TRBV2
DNA: TGTGCCAGCAGTGACCGGGGGTACGAGCAGTACTTC
CDR3: CASSDRGYEQYF

J: TRBJ2-7
D: NA
size: NA
V: TRBV12-5
DNA: TGTGCTAGTGGTCCGCCTCGCGGCCCTAAAACCTACGAGCAGTACTTC
CDR3: CASGPPRGPKTYEQYF

J: TRBJ1-6
D: NA
size: NA
V: TRBV4-1
DNA: TGCGCCAGCAGCCAAGATCGAGGGTTCACCCTCCACTTT
CDR3: CASSQDRGFTLHF

J: TRBJ1-5
D: NA
size: NA
V: TRBV12-3/TRBV12-4
DNA: TGTGCCAGCAGACCACAGGACAATCAGCCCCAGCATTTT
CDR3: CASRPQDNQPQHF

J: TRBJ1-2
D: NA
size: NA
V: TRBV7-9
DNA: TGTGCCGGGTTCAGGGGTGTCGGCTACACCTTC
CDR3: CAGFRGVGYTF

J: TRBJ2-7
D: NA
size: NA
V: TRBV4-1
DNA: TGCGCCAGCAGCGAGCGGGTCTCCTACGAGCAGTACTTC
CDR3: CASSERVSYEQYF

J: TRBJ2-2
D: TRBD1
size: NA
V: TRBV5-4
DNA: TGTGCCAGCAGCTTGGGCGGAGACAGGGGGACCGGGGAGCTGTTTTTT
CDR3: CASSLGGDRGTGELFF

J: TRBJ1-6
D: NA
size: NA
V: TRBV12-5
DNA: TGTGCTAGTGGTCAGGCGCTTAATTCACCCCTCCACTTT
CDR3: CASGQALNSPLHF

J: TRBJ2-1
D: NA
size: NA
V: TRBV11-2
DNA: TGTGCCAGCAGCCCTCGCCTAGCGCTCTCCTACAATGAGCAGTTCTTC
CDR3: CASSPRLALSYNEQFF

J: TRBJ1-1
D: NA
size: NA
V: TRBV24-1
DNA: TGTGCCACCAGTCAGGGGTCGAACACTGAAGCTTTCTTT
CDR3: CATSQGSNTEAFF

J: TRBJ2-2
D: TRBD2
size: NA
V: TRBV2
DNA: TGTGCCGGGAGTACTAGCGGGGGGGCCACCGGGGAGCTGTTTTTT
CDR3: CAGSTSGGATGELFF

J: TRBJ2-2
D: TRBD1
size: NA
V: TRBV5-4
DNA: TGTGCCAGCAGCGTTACCGGGACAGGGGTGGCCGGGGAGCTGTTTTTT
CDR3: CASSVTGTGVAGELFF

J: TRBJ2-1
D: TRBD1
size: NA
V: TRBV19
DNA: TGTGCCAGTAGCTTGGGGACAGGTCGGTCCTACAATGAGCAGTTCTTC
CDR3: CASSLGTGRSYNEQFF

J: TRBJ1-2
D: NA
size: NA
V: TRBV10-2
DNA: TGCGCCAGCAATCCGACAGACTCGCGTGGCTACACCTTC
CDR3: CASNPTDSRGYTF

J: TRBJ2-5
D: NA
size: once
V: TRBV12-3/TRBV12-4
DNA: TGTGCCAGCAGTCCTGAGAGAGAGACCCAGTACTTC
CDR3: CASSPERETQYF

J: TRBJ1-1
D: NA
size: NA
V: TRBV18
DNA: TGTGCCAGCTCACCAGGGGCGGCAGGGTCAGCTTTCTTT
CDR3: CASSPGAAGSAFF

J: TRBJ2-3
D: NA
size: NA
V: TRBV9
DNA: TGTGCCAGCAGCGTCGGTGACACAGATACGCAGTATTTT
CDR3: CASSVGDTDTQYF

J: TRBJ2-5
D: NA
size: NA
V: TRBV30
DNA: TGTGCCTCCCCAGGACAGTCTGATAAGACCCAGTACTTC
CDR3: CASPGQSDKTQYF

J: TRBJ1-1
D: NA
size: NA
V: TRBV6-5
DNA: TGTGCCAGCAGTTACTCGGAGGGGATGAACACTGAAGCTTTCTTT
CDR3: CASSYSEGMNTEAFF

J: TRBJ2-5
D: TRBD1
size: NA
V: TRBV7-6
DNA: TGTGCCAGCAGCCCGACAGGGCACCAAGAGACCCAGTACTTC
CDR3: CASSPTGHQETQYF